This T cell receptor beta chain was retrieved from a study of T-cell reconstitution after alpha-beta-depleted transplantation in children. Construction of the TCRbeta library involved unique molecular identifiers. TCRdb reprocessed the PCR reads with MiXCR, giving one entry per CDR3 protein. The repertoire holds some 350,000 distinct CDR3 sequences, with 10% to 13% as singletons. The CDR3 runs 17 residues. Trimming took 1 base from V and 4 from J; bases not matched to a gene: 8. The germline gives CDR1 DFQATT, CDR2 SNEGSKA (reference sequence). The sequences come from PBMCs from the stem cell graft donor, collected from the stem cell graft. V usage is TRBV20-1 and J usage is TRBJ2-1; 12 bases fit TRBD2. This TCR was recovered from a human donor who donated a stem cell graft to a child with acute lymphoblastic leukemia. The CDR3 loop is CSARVSSGRAEYNEQFF. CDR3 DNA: TGCAGTGCTAGAGTCTCTAGCGGGAGGGCCGAATACAATGAGCAGTTCTTC.